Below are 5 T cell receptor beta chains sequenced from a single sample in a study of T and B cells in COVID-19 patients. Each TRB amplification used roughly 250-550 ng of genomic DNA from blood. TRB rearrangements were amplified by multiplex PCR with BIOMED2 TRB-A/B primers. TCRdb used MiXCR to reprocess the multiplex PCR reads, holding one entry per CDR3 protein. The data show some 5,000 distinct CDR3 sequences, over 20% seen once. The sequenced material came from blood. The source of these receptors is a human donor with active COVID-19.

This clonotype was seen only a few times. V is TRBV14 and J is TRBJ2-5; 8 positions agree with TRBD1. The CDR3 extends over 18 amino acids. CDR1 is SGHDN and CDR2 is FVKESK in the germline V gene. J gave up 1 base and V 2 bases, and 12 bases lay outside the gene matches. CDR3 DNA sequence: TGTGCCAGCAGCCAAAGCCGGACAGGGCTTCGGGGCCAAGAGACCCAGTACTTC. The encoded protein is CASSQSRTGLRGQETQYF.

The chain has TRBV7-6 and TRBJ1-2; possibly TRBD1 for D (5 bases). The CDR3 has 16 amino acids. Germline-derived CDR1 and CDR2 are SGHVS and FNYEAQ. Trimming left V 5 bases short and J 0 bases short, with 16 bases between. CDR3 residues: CASSPLQGRSNYGYTF. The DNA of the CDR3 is TGTGCCAGCAGCCCCCTCCAGGGTAGATCTAACTATGGCTACACCTTC.

CDR3 DNA: TGCAGTGCTAGTCCCCTCCTAGTTGCCGCCTACAATGAGCAGTTCTTC. Translation gives CSASPLLVAAYNEQFF. This chain links TRBV20-1 with TRBJ2-1; no clear D. Trimming removed 3 bases at V and 2 bases at J, with 17 bases between. The V gene's germline CDR1 is DFQATT and CDR2 SNEGSKA (reference sequence). CDR3 length: 16 amino acids.

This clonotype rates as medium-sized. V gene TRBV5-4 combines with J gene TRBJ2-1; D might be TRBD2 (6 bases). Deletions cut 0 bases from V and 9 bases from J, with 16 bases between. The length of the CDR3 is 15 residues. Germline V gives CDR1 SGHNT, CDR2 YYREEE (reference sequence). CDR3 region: CASSLAGGTSGEQFF. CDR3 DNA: TGTGCCAGCAGCTTGGCAGGAGGGACGAGCGGTGAGCAGTTCTTC.

The CDR3: CASSLGLREREQYF. CDR3 nucleotide sequence: TGTGCCAGCAGCTTAGGACTCAGGGAGCGCGAGCAGTACTTC. The chain joins TRBV11-2 to TRBJ2-7; D may correspond to TRBD1 or TRBD2 (5 bases each). Trimming pared 1 base from V and 6 bases from J, leaving 13 bases between. The CDR3 loop spans 14 amino acids. Germline CDR1 reads SGHAT; CDR2 reads FQNNGV.